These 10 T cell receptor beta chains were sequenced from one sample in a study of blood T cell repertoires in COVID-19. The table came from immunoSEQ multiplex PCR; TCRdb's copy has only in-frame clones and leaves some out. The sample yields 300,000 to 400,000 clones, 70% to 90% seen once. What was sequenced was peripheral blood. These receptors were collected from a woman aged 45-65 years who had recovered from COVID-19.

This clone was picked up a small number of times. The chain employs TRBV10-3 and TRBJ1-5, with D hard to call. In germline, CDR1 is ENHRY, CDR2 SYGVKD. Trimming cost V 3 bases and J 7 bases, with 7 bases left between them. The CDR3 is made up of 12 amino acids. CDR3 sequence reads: CAISEPGQPQHF. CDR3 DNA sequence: TGTGCCATCAGTGAACCGGGACAGCCCCAGCATTTT.

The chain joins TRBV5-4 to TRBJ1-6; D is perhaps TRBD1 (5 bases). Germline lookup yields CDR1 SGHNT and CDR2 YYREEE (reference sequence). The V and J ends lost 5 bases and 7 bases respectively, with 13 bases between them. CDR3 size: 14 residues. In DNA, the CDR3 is TGTGCCAGCAGTCAGACAGATTTCAATTCACCCCTCCACTTT. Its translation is CASSQTDFNSPLHF.

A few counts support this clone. For the CDR3, the DNA is TGTGCCAGTAGTGCCTACAGGGACACTGAAGCTTTCTTT. Amino acid sequence: CASSAYRDTEAFF. The V gene is TRBV19, the J gene TRBJ1-1, with D tentatively TRBD1 (6 bases). Germline lookup yields CDR1 LNHDA and CDR2 SQIVND (reference sequence). CDR3 size: 13 residues. V lost 5 bases to trimming and J lost 3 bases, with 10 bases between them.

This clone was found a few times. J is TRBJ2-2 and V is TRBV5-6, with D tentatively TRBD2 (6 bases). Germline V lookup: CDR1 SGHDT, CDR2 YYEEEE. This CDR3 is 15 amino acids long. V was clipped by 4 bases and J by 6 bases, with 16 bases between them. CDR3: CASSRWTIVSGELFF. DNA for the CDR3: TGTGCCAGCAGCCGTTGGACTATAGTCTCCGGGGAGCTGTTTTTT. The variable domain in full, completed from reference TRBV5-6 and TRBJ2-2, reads DAGVTQSPTHLIKTRGQQVTLRCSPKSGHDTVSWYQQALGQGPQFIFQYYEEEERQRGNFPDRFSGHQFPNYSSELNVNALLLGDSALYLCASSRWTIVSGELFFGEGSRLTVL.

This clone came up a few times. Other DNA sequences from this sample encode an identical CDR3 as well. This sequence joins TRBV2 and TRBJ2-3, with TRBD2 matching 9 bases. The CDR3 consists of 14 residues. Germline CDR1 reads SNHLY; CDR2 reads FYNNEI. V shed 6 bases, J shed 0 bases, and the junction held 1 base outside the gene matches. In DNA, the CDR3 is TGTGCCAGCAGGCTAGCGGGAAGCACAGATACGCAGTATTTT. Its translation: CASRLAGSTDTQYF.

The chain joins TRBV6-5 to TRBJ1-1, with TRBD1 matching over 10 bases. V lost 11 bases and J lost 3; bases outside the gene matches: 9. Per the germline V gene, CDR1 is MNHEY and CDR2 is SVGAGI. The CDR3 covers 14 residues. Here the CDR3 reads CASTPGTGDTEAFF. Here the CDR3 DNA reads TGTGCCTCAACCCCCGGGACAGGGGACACTGAAGCTTTCTTT.

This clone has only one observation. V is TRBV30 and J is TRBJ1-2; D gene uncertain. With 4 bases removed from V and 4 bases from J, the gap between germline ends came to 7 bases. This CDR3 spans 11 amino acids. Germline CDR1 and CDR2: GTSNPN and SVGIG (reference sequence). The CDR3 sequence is CAWKAFYGYTF. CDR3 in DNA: TGTGCCTGGAAAGCGTTCTATGGCTACACCTTC.

CDR3 sequence reads: CASSLGTSTNTGELFF. CDR3 sequence (DNA): TGTGCCAGCAGCTTAGGGACTAGCACGAACACCGGGGAGCTGTTTTTT. V and J are TRBV7-7 and TRBJ2-2; 8 positions agree with TRBD2. From germline, CDR1 is SSHAT and CDR2 FNYEAQ (reference sequence). The ends lost 1 base at V and 0 bases at J; junction bases unmatched: 1. The CDR3 sequence is 16 residues long.

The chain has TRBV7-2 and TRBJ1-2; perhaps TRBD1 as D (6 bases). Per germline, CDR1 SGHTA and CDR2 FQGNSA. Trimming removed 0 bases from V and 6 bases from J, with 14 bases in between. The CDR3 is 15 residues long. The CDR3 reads CASSLALLGANGYTF. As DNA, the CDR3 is TGTGCCAGCAGCTTAGCCTTGCTGGGGGCTAATGGCTACACCTTC.

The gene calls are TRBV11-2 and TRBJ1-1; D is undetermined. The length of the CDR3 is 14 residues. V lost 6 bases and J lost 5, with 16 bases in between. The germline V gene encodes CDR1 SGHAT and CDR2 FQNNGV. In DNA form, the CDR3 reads TGTGCCAGCAGAACCAGAGGCGGGTGGACTGAAGCTTTCTTT. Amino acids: CASRTRGGWTEAFF.